This T cell receptor (beta chain) originates from a study of T cell responses to AZD1222 COVID-19 vaccine. Turning to the study itself: Pooled samples include second doses given at about 4 or 12 weeks.

Germline trimming cut 6 bases from V and 4 bases from J; bases unmatched to any gene: 2. The CDR3 runs 13 residues. Germline V lookup: CDR1 MNHEY, CDR2 SVGAGI. This clone appeared once. Its antigen is still unknown. Study observations and caveats: Females made up more of the donors, who were largely white British, and clonal diversity may have come out too low. At study baseline, merely several AZD1222 recipients were seropositive. Across spike, vaccine-associated CD4 TCRs were found, dominant at 160-218 and 743-854.

The method was immunoSEQ multiplex PCR; TCRdb's version includes in-frame clones alone and lacks a portion of them. The sample yields 150,000 to 200,000 clones, 85% to 95% seen once. The clonotype was recovered from an adult in good health. The source was peripheral blood, collected on day 0 of AZD1222 vaccination. V usage is TRBV6-5 and J usage is TRBJ2-1, with TRBD1 matching 8 bases. Here the CDR3 DNA reads TGTGCCAGCAGCCGGGACAGGTACAATGAGCAGTTCTTC. As protein: CASSRDRYNEQFF.